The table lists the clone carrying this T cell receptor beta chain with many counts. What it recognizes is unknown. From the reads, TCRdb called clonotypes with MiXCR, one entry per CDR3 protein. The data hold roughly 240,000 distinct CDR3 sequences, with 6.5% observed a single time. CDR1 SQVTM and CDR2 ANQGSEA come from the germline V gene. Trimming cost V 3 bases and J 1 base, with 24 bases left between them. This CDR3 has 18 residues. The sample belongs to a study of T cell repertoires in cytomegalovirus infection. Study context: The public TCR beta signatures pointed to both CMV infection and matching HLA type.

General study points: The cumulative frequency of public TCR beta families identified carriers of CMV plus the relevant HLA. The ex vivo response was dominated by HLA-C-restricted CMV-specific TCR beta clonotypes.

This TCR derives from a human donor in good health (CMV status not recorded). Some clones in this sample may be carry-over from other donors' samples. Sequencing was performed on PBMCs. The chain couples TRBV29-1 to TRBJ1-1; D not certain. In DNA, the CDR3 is TGCAGCGTTGAGGGTGATGGGCACGATCCCTCCCCGAACACTGAAGCTTTCTTT. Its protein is CSVEGDGHDPSPNTEAFF.